This entry is about one T cell receptor beta chain. Its target is unknown. This specimen belongs to a study of shared clonotypes between healthy human individuals. Study-wide results and limits: Clonotypes shared by all four sorted-subset donors had higher generation probabilities than non-shared clonotypes. Of the naive CD4 clonotypes, about 5% were shared across several donors.

Negatively enriched CD4+ T cells were divided by CD45RA into naive and memory. Deep level was the assay's run setting. Method: immunoSEQ multiplex PCR; TCRdb's copy keeps in-frame clones and lacks some. Of 600,000 to 700,000 clones in the sample, roughly 73% were seen once. CDR3 length: 13 residues. The V gene lost 3 bases and the J gene lost 1 base, with 6 bases spanning the gap. Germline-derived CDR1 and CDR2 are MDHEN and SYDVKM. The clonotype originates from a woman younger than 45 in good health. This chain joins TRBV28 and TRBJ1-2; D perhaps matches TRBD1 (5 bases). Specimen: memory CD4+ T cells sorted from blood. Indicated subset: CD45RA-negative fraction. CDR3 sequence (DNA): TGTGCCAGCAGTTTCGGACATAACTATGGCTACACCTTC. Translation: CASSFGHNYGYTF.